The 20 T cell receptor beta chains below were found in one sample sequenced in a study of blood T cell repertoires in COVID-19. TCRdb's copy holds only in-frame clones and misses some; the assay was immunoSEQ multiplex PCR. The top ten hold approximately 7.7% of the sample, which has 110,000 or so clones, about nine tenths seen once. Sequencing input: peripheral blood. Receptor source: a human donor in a cohort sampled during active COVID-19.

J is TRBJ1-3 and V is TRBV7-8; D unclear. V was pared by 2 bases and J by 0 bases, with 11 bases between. There are 16 residues in the CDR3. Germline loops: CDR1 SGHVS, CDR2 FQNEAQ. CDR3 residues: CASSLSRLNSGNTIYF. CDR3 in DNA: TGTGCCAGCAGCTTAAGCAGGCTAAACTCTGGAAACACCATATATTTT.

The chain has TRBV28 and TRBJ2-1; maybe TRBD2 (5 bases). Germline loops: CDR1 MDHEN, CDR2 SYDVKM. The CDR3 contains 14 residues. Deletions cut 7 bases from V and 7 bases from J, with 17 bases between. In DNA form, the CDR3 reads TGTGCCAGCAACCCGACCGCCACTAGGAATGAGCAGTTCTTC. Amino acids: CASNPTATRNEQFF.

The V gene is TRBV5-4, the J gene TRBJ2-3; TRBD2 matches at 13 bases. The CDR3 has 16 residues. The ends lost 1 base at V and 4 bases at J; junction bases unmatched: 3. Germline CDR1 and CDR2: SGHNT and YYREEE (reference sequence). The CDR3 bases are TGTGCCAGCAGCTTGAAGGGACTAGCGGGGCCAGATACGCAGTATTTT. Translating gives CASSLKGLAGPDTQYF. The full variable domain, completed using reference TRBV5-4 and TRBJ2-3, is ETGVTQSPTHLIKTRGQQVTLRCSSQSGHNTVSWYQQALGQGPQFIFQYYREEENGRGNFPPRFSGLQFPNYSSELNVNALELDDSALYLCASSLKGLAGPDTQYFGPGTRLTVL.

This rearrangement joins TRBV6-1 to TRBJ2-3, with D maybe TRBD1 (5 bases). Trimming stripped 3 bases from V and 1 base from J, with 11 bases between. The CDR3 loop spans 15 amino acids. From germline, CDR1 is MNHNS and CDR2 SASEGT. The CDR3: CASSDLGRGTDTQYF. DNA of the CDR3: TGTGCCAGCAGTGATTTGGGGCGCGGCACAGATACGCAGTATTTT.

The chain uses TRBV5-1 and TRBJ2-7; 10 bases map to TRBD1. The CDR3 extends over 15 amino acids. The germline V gene encodes CDR1 SGHRS and CDR2 YFSETQ. V trimming: 5 bases; J trimming: 3 bases; junction bases outside the gene matches: 8. As DNA, the CDR3 is TGCGCCAGCAGGCGGATAGACAGGGGGCTCTACGAGCAGTACTTC. Its translation is CASRRIDRGLYEQYF.

V usage is TRBV7-9 and J usage is TRBJ2-2, with a tentative D call TRBD1 (6 bases). Trimming took 3 bases from V and 3 from J, leaving 11 bases between them. The CDR3 loop spans 15 amino acids. Germline V CDR1 and CDR2: SEHNR, FQNEAQ (reference sequence). The CDR3 DNA follows: TGTGCCAGCAGCTTGAACAGGGCCCACACCGGGGAGCTGTTTTTT. It encodes CASSLNRAHTGELFF.

This sequence joins TRBV6-6 and TRBJ1-5; 7 positions agree with TRBD1. Germline assignment: CDR1 MNHNY and CDR2 SVGAGI (reference sequence). V trimming: 6 bases; J trimming: 4 bases; junction bases outside the gene matches: 3. The CDR3 loop spans 13 amino acids. This CDR3 reads CASRGQANQPQHF. The CDR3 nucleotides are TGTGCCAGCAGAGGACAGGCTAATCAGCCCCAGCATTTT.

The chain links TRBV6-6 to TRBJ2-3, with TRBD2 matching over 10 bases. V was clipped by 2 bases and J by 6 bases; unmatched bases: 8. This CDR3 has 16 amino acids. Germline-derived CDR1 and CDR2 are MNHNY and SVGAGI (reference sequence). In nucleotides, the CDR3 is TGTGCCAGCAGTTACCCTAAAGCGGGGGGGACGGATACGCAGTATTTT. It yields the protein CASSYPKAGGTDTQYF.

This chain joins TRBV21-1 and TRBJ1-5; no DNA check was done on the table's D call, TRBD1. TRBV21-1 represents a pseudogene. The CDR3 runs to 15 residues. The CDR3 DNA follows: TGTGCCAGCAGCCATAAACAGGTCTGCAATCAGCCCCAGCATTTT. Translating it yields CASSHKQVCNQPQHF.

This rearrangement joins TRBV10-3 to TRBJ2-1; 7 nucleotides align to TRBD1. Trimming removed 3 bases from V and 8 bases from J; junction bases left unmatched: 4. Germline CDR1 reads ENHRY; CDR2 reads SYGVKD. The CDR3 covers 13 residues. The CDR3 bases are TGTGCCATCAGTGAAGGGGGCAATGATGAGCAGTTCTTC. Amino acids: CAISEGGNDEQFF.

This chain uses TRBV18 with TRBJ1-1; 11 nucleotides match TRBD1. Germline assignment: CDR1 KGHSH and CDR2 LQKENI. The CDR3 spans 15 residues. V lost 4 bases to trimming and J lost 5 bases; unmatched junction nucleotides: 6. The CDR3 spells CASSRRGQGETEAFF. The CDR3 DNA is TGTGCCAGCTCACGCCGGGGACAGGGGGAAACTGAAGCTTTCTTT.

V and J are TRBV10-1 and TRBJ1-2; the D gene is possibly TRBD1 (6 bases). Germline loops: CDR1 WNHNN, CDR2 SYGVQD (reference sequence). The CDR3 totals 16 residues. The V and J ends lost 6 bases and 7 bases respectively, with 24 bases between them. In DNA form, the CDR3 reads TGCGCCAGCAGCGCCGCAGGAGAGGGGGATCCATCTGGCTACACCTTC. This translates into CASSAAGEGDPSGYTF.

The chain uses TRBV6-5 and TRBJ2-5; D is perhaps TRBD2 (6 bases). Germline CDR1 and CDR2: MNHEY and SVGAGI. This CDR3 has 15 amino acids. The ends were cut back, 5 bases at V and 1 base at J, with 14 bases in the middle. The DNA for the CDR3 is TGTGCCAGCAGTCCACGAGGGGACTCCCAAGAGACCCAGTACTTC. Amino acids: CASSPRGDSQETQYF.

This chain joins TRBV6-2 or TRBV6-3 and TRBJ2-7; 9 bases are a match to TRBD2. With 6 bases clipped from V and 4 bases from J, the junction kept 10 bases outside the gene matches. Per the germline V gene, CDR1 is MNHEY and CDR2 is SVGEGT. This CDR3 is 15 amino acids long. CDR3 in DNA: TGTGCCAGCAGCCCGATAGCGGGAGCACGGTACGAGCAGTACTTC. Amino acid sequence: CASSPIAGARYEQYF.

The V gene is TRBV5-6, the J gene TRBJ2-7, with 8 bases fitting TRBD1. This CDR3 has 13 amino acids. V gave up 7 bases and J gave up 1 base; unmatched junction bases: 4. Germline V gene sequence: CDR1 SGHDT, CDR2 YYEEEE. In DNA, the CDR3 is TGTGCCAGCGGACGACAGGGGTCCTACGAGCAGTACTTC. Its protein product is CASGRQGSYEQYF.

The J gene is TRBJ1-1, the V gene TRBV29-1; D gene ambiguous. CDR3 length: 13 amino acids. Trimming pared 2 bases from V and 5 bases from J, leaving 12 bases between. CDR1 and CDR2 from the germline V gene are SQVTM and ANQGSEA. The CDR3 DNA reads TGCAGCGTTGAAAATGGCGGCGGGACTGAAGCTTTCTTT. Its protein is CSVENGGGTEAFF.

The V gene is TRBV24-1, the J gene TRBJ2-3; 8 bases fit TRBD1. V shed 5 bases and J 11 bases; nucleotides not matched to a gene: 5. This CDR3 has 12 residues. The germline V gene encodes CDR1 KGHDR and CDR2 SFDVKD. CDR3 bases: TGTGCCACCAGTGCCACAGACAGGGGGCAGTATTTT. Its protein is CATSATDRGQYF.

The V and J genes are TRBV10-3 and TRBJ1-1; 8 bases are a match to TRBD1. V lost 6 bases to trimming and J lost 0 bases; unmatched junction nucleotides: 18. Germline V gene sequence: CDR1 ENHRY, CDR2 SYGVKD. This CDR3 contains 19 residues. CDR3 protein: CAIRPGAGGGFNMNTEAFF. The CDR3 coding sequence is TGTGCCATCAGACCGGGGGCAGGGGGCGGCTTCAACATGAACACTGAAGCTTTCTTT.

The chain carries TRBV6-5 and TRBJ1-5; D call uncertain. V was trimmed by 6 bases and J by 5 bases, leaving 5 bases between them. CDR1 MNHEY and CDR2 SVGAGI come from the germline V gene. The CDR3 spans 11 residues. This CDR3 is CASRRDQPQHF. CDR3 bases: TGTGCCAGCAGGAGAGATCAGCCCCAGCATTTT.

The chain is built from TRBV5-4 and TRBJ2-3; TRBD2 matches 7 bases. Germline lookup yields CDR1 SGHNT and CDR2 YYREEE (reference sequence). V shed 4 bases and J 1 base; nucleotides not matched to a gene: 3. The CDR3 has 14 residues. The CDR3 loop reads CASSSGVRTDTQYF. DNA of the CDR3: TGTGCCAGCAGCAGCGGGGTACGCACAGATACGCAGTATTTT. The full variable domain, rest sourced from reference TRBV5-4 and TRBJ2-3, is ETGVTQSPTHLIKTRGQQVTLRCSSQSGHNTVSWYQQALGQGPQFIFQYYREEENGRGNFPPRFSGLQFPNYSSELNVNALELDDSALYLCASSSGVRTDTQYFGPGTRLTVL.